This TCR beta chain was obtained from a study of tumor-infiltrating lymphocytes in localized non-small cell lung cancer. Study context: From each patient, both tumor and uninvolved lung, non-adjacent to tumor, were sampled.

Study results and caveats: Available tissue quantity limited TCR sequencing to a patient subset. Immunotypes IM1 and IM2 had similar TCR-derived T-cell fractions. Tumors had more T cell infiltration than uninvolved lung, per TCRbeta sequencing and CD3 counts.

Losses at the gene ends were 1 base for V and 2 bases for J; bases not matched to a gene: 12. Per the germline V gene, CDR1 is SNHLY and CDR2 is FYNNEI. CDR3 size: 18 residues. Remarks on this clone: Its antigen is not identified.

Method: immunoSEQ multiplex PCR; TCRdb's copy keeps in-frame clones and lacks some. The sample lists more than 15,000 clones, approximately 71% seen once, with roughly 6% in the top ten. The material sequenced was lung tumor tissue. The sequence derives from a human donor with non-small cell lung cancer. The chain links TRBV2 to TRBJ1-2, with TRBD1 matching over 8 bases. CDR3 in amino acids: CASSEEPGSGGDNYGYTF. The CDR3 coding sequence is TGTGCCAGCAGTGAAGAACCCGGTTCAGGGGGCGACAACTATGGCTACACCTTC.